The subject of this entry is one TCR beta chain. This entry is derived from a study of radiation and T cells in renal cell carcinoma. As for time point: blood 2 weeks post-SBRT. Treatment meaning: 15 Gy SBRT to primary tumor, nephrectomy 4 weeks later. Sequencing used immunoSEQ multiplex PCR; TCRdb keeps in-frame clones, though not all of them. The sample has 70,000 to 80,000 clones; 65% to 90% are singletons. CDR1 is SGHRS, CDR2 YFSETQ, per germline. This CDR3 is 16 amino acids long. V shed 2 bases, J shed 5 bases, and the junction held 8 bases outside the gene matches. The sequence was collected from a woman between 45 and 60 years old with renal cell carcinoma. This specimen consisted of blood, obtained from a patient whose treatment included radiotherapy and nephrectomy. The chain combines TRBV5-1 with TRBJ2-2; TRBD2 agrees at 8 bases. Here the CDR3 DNA reads TGCGCCAGCAGCTTATATGCAGCGGGAGAGACCGGGGAGCTGTTTTTT. Residues: CASSLYAAGETGELFF. Complete variable domain (other parts from reference TRBV5-1 and TRBJ2-2): KAGVTQTPRYLIKTRGQQVTLSCSPISGHRSVSWYQQTPGQGLQFLFEYFSETQRNKGNFPGRFSGRQFSNSRSEMNVSTLELGDSALYLCASSLYAAGETGELFFGEGSRLTVL.